This section outlines one T cell receptor beta chain sequence together with its context. The data were taken from a study of blood T cell repertoires in COVID-19. Trimming shortened V by 8 bases and J by 5 bases, and 18 bases separated the two germline ends. This CDR3 spans 13 amino acids. CDR1 and CDR2 (germline): SQVTM, ANQGSEA. Method: immunoSEQ multiplex PCR; TCRdb's copy keeps in-frame clones and lacks some. The top ten clones hold less than 2% of a sample with about 280,000 clones, around 90% of them seen once. Sequencing used PBMCs or T cells enriched from blood (not recorded which). The clonotype originates from a woman aged 18-29 years with acute COVID-19. The chain combines TRBV29-1 with TRBJ1-2; weak D call: TRBD1 (6 bases). The CDR3: CSTMDSRGYGYTF. Here the CDR3 DNA reads TGCAGCACCATGGACAGTAGAGGATATGGCTACACCTTC.